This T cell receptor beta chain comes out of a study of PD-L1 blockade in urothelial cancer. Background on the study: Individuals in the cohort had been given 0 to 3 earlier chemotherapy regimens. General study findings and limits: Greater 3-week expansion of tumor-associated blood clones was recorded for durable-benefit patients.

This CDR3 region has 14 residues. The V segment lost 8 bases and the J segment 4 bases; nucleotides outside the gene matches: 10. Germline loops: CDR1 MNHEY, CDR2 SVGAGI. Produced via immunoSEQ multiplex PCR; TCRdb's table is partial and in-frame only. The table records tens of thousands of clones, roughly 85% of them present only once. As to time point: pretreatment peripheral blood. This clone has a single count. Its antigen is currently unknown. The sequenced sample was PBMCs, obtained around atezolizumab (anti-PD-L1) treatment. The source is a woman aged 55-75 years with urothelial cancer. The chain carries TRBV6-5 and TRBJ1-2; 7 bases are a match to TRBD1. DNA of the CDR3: TGTGCCAGCTTCGAGCGAGGGGACAGCTATGGCTACACCTTC. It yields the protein CASFERGDSYGYTF.